Listed below are T cell receptor beta chains from one sample, sequenced in a study of cytomegalovirus exposure and HLA in healthy donors. Sequenced by immunoSEQ multiplex PCR; TCRdb stores in-frame clones only, minus some. The table lists around 100,000 clones, around 79% of them singletons, with roughly 14% in the top ten. The sequenced sample was PBMCs. The receptor source for this set is a male donor in good health and CMV-seropositive. CDR3s include the opening cysteine and the closing phenylalanine or tryptophan. The order of the fields is J gene, clone size, V gene, D gene, CDR3 protein, CDR3 DNA. The D gene is left open where the match is weak. Only some rows state a clone size, as once, few, many or a class for expanded clones.

TRBJ2-2,NA,TRBV7-6,NA,CASSLWDLANTGELFF,TGTGCCAGCAGCCTATGGGACTTAGCGAACACCGGGGAGCTGTTTTTT
TRBJ2-2,NA,TRBV6-1,TRBD1,CASSWQGDTGELFF,TGTGCCAGCAGTTGGCAGGGGGACACCGGGGAGCTGTTTTTT
TRBJ1-4,NA,TRBV20-1,NA,CSAIGPTDLFF,TGCAGTGCTATTGGGCCTACAGATCTGTTTTTT
TRBJ1-5,NA,TRBV4-1,TRBD1,CASSQTGTGGGQPQHF,TGCGCCAGCAGCCAGACCGGGACAGGGGGGGGTCAGCCCCAGCATTTT
TRBJ2-3,NA,TRBV5-1,NA,CASSITVQGVNTDTQYF,TGCGCCAGCAGCATAACCGTACAGGGAGTGAACACAGATACGCAGTATTTT
TRBJ2-7,NA,TRBV10-1,TRBD1,CASSEGTGLHEQYF,TGCGCCAGCAGTGAGGGGACAGGGCTGCACGAGCAGTACTTC
TRBJ2-7,NA,TRBV19,NA,CASSYGQGGYEQYF,TGTGCCAGTAGCTATGGACAGGGAGGGTACGAGCAGTACTTC
TRBJ1-6,NA,TRBV27,NA,CASSSYNSPLHF,TGTGCCAGCAGTTCCTACAATTCACCCCTCCACTTT
TRBJ2-5,NA,TRBV4-1,TRBD1,CASSQVVRQGKYF,TGCGCCAGCAGCCAAGTCGTAAGACAGGGGAAGTACTTC
TRBJ1-1,NA,TRBV9,NA,CASSVVSYLMNTEAFF,TGTGCCAGCAGCGTAGTGAGCTACCTAATGAACACTGAAGCTTTCTTT
TRBJ2-7,once,TRBV4-3,TRBD1,CASSQEPGTGGCEQYF,TGCGCCAGCAGCCAAGAGCCCGGGACAGGGGGCTGCGAGCAGTACTTC
TRBJ2-5,NA,TRBV10-3,NA,CATKPGYQETQYF,TGTGCCACCAAACCAGGGTACCAAGAGACCCAGTACTTC
TRBJ1-5,NA,TRBV19,NA,CASSTQGNQPQHF,TGTGCCAGTAGTACGCAGGGCAATCAGCCCCAGCATTTT
TRBJ2-2,NA,TRBV9,NA,CASSGGKGTGELFF,TGTGCCAGCAGCGGTGGAAAGGGGACCGGGGAGCTGTTTTTT
TRBJ1-2,NA,TRBV30,NA,CAWSKKPNYGYTF,TGTGCCTGGAGTAAGAAGCCGAACTATGGCTACACCTTC
TRBJ1-5,NA,TRBV12-5,NA,CASGLVRDGRSGQPQHF,TGTGCTAGTGGTTTGGTACGCGACGGGCGGAGCGGTCAGCCCCAGCATTTT
TRBJ2-5,NA,TRBV5-4,TRBD1,CASSLDPGQGETQYF,TGTGCCAGCAGCTTGGATCCGGGACAGGGTGAGACCCAGTACTTC
TRBJ2-2,NA,TRBV9,TRBD1,CASSDRQGATTGELFF,TGTGCCAGCAGCGACCGACAGGGGGCTACTACCGGGGAGCTGTTTTTT
TRBJ1-4,NA,TRBV29-1,TRBD1,CSVESRGKNEKLFF,TGCAGCGTTGAAAGCAGGGGGAAGAATGAAAAACTGTTTTTT
TRBJ2-1,NA,TRBV15,TRBD2,CATSTPRLAGGFRDEQFF,TGTGCCACCAGCACCCCTCGGTTAGCGGGGGGGTTCAGGGATGAGCAGTTCTTC
TRBJ1-6,NA,TRBV6-6,NA,CASSYSNTVEALHF,TGTGCCAGCAGTTACTCGAACACCGTGGAGGCCCTCCACTTT
TRBJ1-1,NA,TRBV7-9,NA,CASSLSAGKTEAFF,TGTGCCAGCAGCTTAAGTGCAGGAAAAACTGAAGCTTTCTTT
TRBJ1-4,NA,TRBV6-1,TRBD1,CASSLQTGGGEKLFF,TGTGCCAGCAGTCTACAGACAGGGGGAGGAGAAAAACTGTTTTTT
TRBJ1-2,NA,TRBV30,TRBD1,CAWEGQGLGGYTF,TGTGCCTGGGAGGGACAGGGGTTGGGCGGCTACACCTTC
TRBJ2-3,NA,TRBV5-5,TRBD1,CASSLGGGPDTQYF,TGTGCCAGCAGCTTGGGAGGGGGCCCAGATACGCAGTATTTT
TRBJ1-4,NA,TRBV7-2,TRBD1,CASSLARGTEKLFF,TGTGCCAGCAGCTTAGCCAGGGGGACTGAAAAACTGTTTTTT
TRBJ1-4,NA,TRBV30,TRBD1,CAWSTGQGNEKLFF,TGTGCCTGGAGCACAGGACAGGGGAATGAAAAACTGTTTTTT
TRBJ1-1,NA,TRBV9,TRBD1,CASSVRDRMNAEAFF,TGTGCCAGCAGCGTACGGGACAGAATGAACGCTGAAGCTTTCTTT
TRBJ1-2,NA,TRBV6-5,NA,CASSYHHRGDYGYTF,TGTGCCAGCAGTTACCACCACCGGGGTGACTATGGCTACACCTTC
TRBJ1-1,NA,TRBV30,NA,CAWSDSGAEAFF,TGTGCCTGGAGTGACTCAGGGGCTGAAGCTTTCTTT
TRBJ1-2,few,TRBV4-3,NA,CASSQVGQPDGYTF,TGCGCCAGCAGCCAAGTAGGACAGCCGGATGGCTACACCTTC
TRBJ1-4,NA,TRBV28,NA,CASSFMGRYEKLFF,TGTGCCAGCAGTTTTATGGGCCGGTATGAAAAACTGTTTTTT
TRBJ2-5,few,TRBV10-3,TRBD1,CAISRQGSEETQYF,TGTGCCATCAGCCGACAGGGGTCTGAAGAGACCCAGTACTTC
TRBJ1-2,once,TRBV7-2,NA,CASSQSGNRGYTF,TGTGCCAGCAGCCAGTCAGGGAATAGGGGCTACACCTTC
TRBJ2-7,NA,TRBV7-2,NA,CASSLEVSRSYEQYF,TGTGCCAGCAGCTTAGAGGTCTCGAGGAGCTACGAGCAGTACTTC
TRBJ1-2,NA,TRBV7-3,NA,CASSLIGDYGYTF,TGTGCCAGCAGCTTAATAGGGGACTATGGCTACACCTTC
TRBJ2-1,NA,TRBV29-1,NA,CSVDRTETYNEQFF,TGCAGCGTTGATCGAACAGAGACGTACAATGAGCAGTTCTTC
TRBJ2-5,NA,TRBV9,TRBD2,CASSVGSGGAIETQYF,TGTGCCAGCAGCGTAGGTAGCGGGGGGGCCATTGAGACCCAGTACTTC
TRBJ2-1,NA,TRBV10-1,TRBD2,CASSDSSGGGLYNEQFF,TGCGCCAGCAGTGATTCTAGCGGGGGGGGATTATACAATGAGCAGTTCTTC
TRBJ2-7,NA,TRBV10-3,TRBD1,CAISETGTGPYEQYF,TGTGCCATCAGTGAGACCGGGACAGGCCCCTACGAGCAGTACTTC
TRBJ1-2,NA,TRBV6-5,TRBD1,CASSYLGQGVNYGYTF,TGTGCCAGCAGTTACCTCGGACAGGGTGTAAACTATGGCTACACCTTC
TRBJ2-7,NA,TRBV5-5,NA,CASSSSVTGTRTYEQYF,TGTGCCAGCAGCTCAAGCGTCACCGGGACACGGACCTACGAGCAGTACTTC
TRBJ2-1,NA,TRBV7-8,TRBD2,CASSLAVPGEAGGDNEQFF,TGTGCCAGCAGCTTAGCGGTACCCGGGGAAGCGGGGGGTGACAATGAGCAGTTCTTC
TRBJ1-1,NA,TRBV27,NA,CASSSVQGGTEAFF,TGTGCCAGCAGTTCGGTACAGGGTGGAACTGAAGCTTTCTTT
TRBJ2-6,few,TRBV4-2,NA,CASSQSRLGGANVLTF,TGTGCCAGCAGCCAAAGTCGCCTCGGTGGGGCCAACGTCCTGACTTTC
TRBJ1-2,NA,TRBV18,TRBD1,CASSPEGGEYGYTF,TGTGCCAGCTCACCGGAAGGGGGCGAGTATGGCTACACCTTC
TRBJ2-1,NA,TRBV7-2,NA,CASSPYGTPSYNEQFF,TGTGCCAGCAGCCCGTACGGGACTCCATCCTACAATGAGCAGTTCTTC
TRBJ2-7,NA,TRBV4-1,NA,CASSQVEGVSEQYF,TGCGCCAGCAGCCAAGTCGAGGGAGTGTCCGAGCAGTACTTC
TRBJ1-6,NA,TRBV19,TRBD1,CASSLGQGIHSPLHF,TGTGCCAGTAGTTTGGGACAGGGAATTCATTCACCCCTCCACTTT
TRBJ2-3,NA,TRBV7-2,NA,CASSLELGPVDTQYF,TGTGCCAGCAGCTTAGAATTGGGCCCCGTGGATACGCAGTATTTT
TRBJ1-1,NA,TRBV27,TRBD1,CASRTGANTEAFF,TGTGCCAGCAGGACAGGGGCCAACACTGAAGCTTTCTTT
TRBJ2-3,NA,TRBV5-1,NA,CASSLEPGRTDTQYF,TGCGCCAGCAGCTTGGAGCCAGGGCGCACAGATACGCAGTATTTT
TRBJ2-1,NA,TRBV11-2,TRBD1,CASSLESGGNEQFF,TGTGCCAGCAGCTTAGAATCAGGGGGCAATGAGCAGTTCTTC
TRBJ1-1,NA,TRBV19,NA,CASSPARQSNTEAFF,TGTGCCAGTAGTCCCGCCCGACAGTCGAACACTGAAGCTTTCTTT
TRBJ2-2,NA,TRBV30,TRBD2,CASLAENTGELFF,TGTGCCTCCCTAGCGGAGAACACCGGGGAGCTGTTTTTT